A selection of T cell receptor beta chains follows, all from one sample in a study of Graves' ophthalmopathy and Graves' hyperthyroidism. One entry per CDR3 protein results from TCRdb running MiXCR on the multiplex PCR reads. The profile shows around 1,200,000 distinct CDR3 sequences, around a third of them singletons. Sequencing input: peripheral blood or thyroid tissue (not recorded which). The receptor source for this set is an adult man with Graves' hyperthyroidism. Both conserved end residues are part of each CDR3. D genes are given only for firm matches. For some rows the clone size is stated as once, few or many, or as a class when expanded; others skip it.

CDR3: CASSLLDRRNEKLFF
DNA: TGTGCCAGCAGCTTGCTCGACCGGCGGAATGAAAAACTGTTTTTT
V: TRBV11-1
size: -
J: TRBJ1-4
D: -

CDR3: CSVTGLAGGRDTQYF
DNA: TGCAGCGTTACAGGACTAGCGGGGGGGAGAGATACGCAGTATTTT
V: TRBV29-1
size: -
J: TRBJ2-3
D: TRBD2

CDR3: CASTLAAEINTEAFF
DNA: TGTGCCAGCACCCTCGCTGCAGAGATTAACACTGAAGCTTTCTTT
V: TRBV12-3/TRBV12-4
size: few
J: TRBJ1-1
D: -

CDR3: CSSDEVGTEAFF
DNA: TGCAGCAGTGATGAGGTGGGGACTGAAGCTTTCTTT
V: TRBV29-1
size: -
J: TRBJ1-1
D: -

CDR3: CASSLGLGNGYTF
DNA: TGCGCCAGCAGCTTGGGCCTGGGAAATGGCTACACCTTC
V: TRBV5-1
size: -
J: TRBJ1-2
D: -

CDR3: CAAVGGNNSPLHF
DNA: TGCGCCGCTGTTGGGGGCAATAATTCACCCCTCCACTTT
V: TRBV10-2
size: -
J: TRBJ1-6
D: -

CDR3: CSARKGGGGNQPQHF
DNA: TGCAGTGCTAGGAAGGGAGGAGGGGGCAATCAGCCCCAGCATTTT
V: TRBV20-1
size: few
J: TRBJ1-5
D: -

CDR3: CASGGREGETQYF
DNA: TGTGCCAGCGGAGGAAGAGAGGGCGAGACCCAGTACTTC
V: TRBV12-3/TRBV12-4
size: many
J: TRBJ2-5
D: -

CDR3: CSFLGGWSGLNTEAFF
DNA: TGCAGCTTCCTAGGGGGGTGGTCAGGACTGAACACTGAAGCTTTCTTT
V: TRBV29-1
size: once
J: TRBJ1-1
D: -

CDR3: CASSYGTEPSSEAFF
DNA: TGTGCCAGCAGTTACGGGACAGAGCCATCGTCTGAAGCTTTCTTT
V: TRBV5-4
size: many
J: TRBJ1-1
D: TRBD1